One and the same sample provided the 28 T cell receptor beta chains below, sequenced in a study of T cells in Graves' hyperthyroidism and ophthalmopathy (dated by TCRdb to between 2019 and 2020). Library creation used multiplex PCR. Reads for this sample came from an Illumina HiSeq 2000. TCR beta CDR3 regions were amplified from RNA transcripts. The TCR CDR3 was subjected to a first round of RT-PCR using the HTBI primer set and the Qiagen OneStep RT-PCR kit. In-frame beta chains were kept once TCRdb had trimmed the public reads at Q25 with fastp and called clones with MiXCR. Rows with a matching CDR3 protein are joined into one entry that keeps the most common DNA and genes. A total of 550,000 to 800,000 distinct CDR3 sequences appear in this sample, 17% of them only once. In total, the top ten clones hold roughly a sixth of the sample. Sample: blood. These receptors originate from a man aged 50-60 years with Graves' hyperthyroidism.

This clonotype has ten or more counts. The gene calls are TRBV28 and TRBJ2-5; D tentatively fits TRBD1 or TRBD2 (5 bases each). This CDR3 region has 14 residues. The V gene's germline CDR1 is MDHEN and CDR2 SYDVKM. V gave up 4 bases and J gave up 1 base, with 10 bases separating them. CDR3 protein: CASSWGWAQETQYF. The CDR3 DNA reads TGTGCCAGCAGTTGGGGGTGGGCCCAAGAGACCCAGTACTTC.

This clonotype was observed many times. The chain uses TRBV12-3 or TRBV12-4 and TRBJ2-1; 11 nucleotides line up with TRBD2. V lost 3 bases and J lost 6; bases outside the gene matches: 4. The CDR3 spans 15 residues. CDR3 in DNA: TGTGCCAGCAGTTTCTGGACTAGCGGGCTCAATGAGCAGTTCTTC. Amino acid sequence: CASSFWTSGLNEQFF.

The table lists this clonotype with many counts. The V and J genes are TRBV27 and TRBJ2-3, with 12 positions matching TRBD2. The germline V gene has CDR1 MNHEY and CDR2 SMNVEV (reference sequence). This CDR3 spans 17 amino acids. The V gene end was trimmed by 6 bases and the J gene end by 2 bases; junction bases not matched to a gene: 9. CDR3: CASSRPGLAGLTDTQYF. The CDR3 region has the DNA TGTGCCAGCAGCCGTCCGGGACTAGCGGGTCTCACAGATACGCAGTATTTT.

Here the CDR3 DNA reads TGCAGCGTTGGGGGAGAAGGGCCAAGTGGCTACACCTTC. Translated: CSVGGEGPSGYTF. V is TRBV29-1 and J is TRBJ1-2; unclear D gene. The V gene's germline CDR1 is SQVTM and CDR2 ANQGSEA. The germline V and J ends were trimmed by 4 bases and 7 bases, with 16 bases remaining between them. The CDR3 covers 13 residues.

The sample holds many counts of this clonotype. J is TRBJ1-2 and V is TRBV11-2; D uncertain. This CDR3 is built from 12 residues. Germline lookup yields CDR1 SGHAT and CDR2 FQNNGV. Trimming took off 3 bases at V and 5 bases at J, with 7 bases between the two ends. The CDR3 sequence: CASSLAEYGYTF. The DNA for the CDR3 is TGTGCCAGCAGCTTGGCGGAATATGGCTACACCTTC.

This clonotype was recorded many times. This chain links TRBV7-3 with TRBJ1-5; TRBD1 is a possible D gene (5 bases). CDR1 and CDR2 (germline): SGHTA, FQGTGA. The CDR3 loop spans 13 amino acids. Trimming left V 5 bases short and J 3 bases short, with 8 bases between. The DNA for the CDR3 is TGTGCCAGCAGCGCCGGACACAATCAGCCCCAGCATTTT. Translation: CASSAGHNQPQHF.

There are many counts of this clonotype. The V and J genes are TRBV2 and TRBJ1-2, with a possible D match to TRBD1 (5 bases). Trimming took off 7 bases at V and 6 bases at J, with 9 bases between the two ends. CDR1 is SNHLY, CDR2 FYNNEI, per germline. There are 11 residues in the CDR3. The CDR3 DNA reads TGTGCCAGCAAGAAGACAGATGGCTACACCTTC. This translates into CASKKTDGYTF.

This clonotype has more than one count but fewer than ten. V gene TRBV29-1 combines with J gene TRBJ2-5; TRBD2 is a possible D gene (6 bases). Germline V gives CDR1 SQVTM, CDR2 ANQGSEA. The CDR3 totals 14 residues. V lost 7 bases and J lost 2, with 17 bases in between. Here the CDR3 DNA reads TGCAGCGCCGGAAGTGGGACTGTACAAGAGACCCAGTACTTC. Translating it yields CSAGSGTVQETQYF.

This clonotype occurred many times. The chain joins TRBV12-3 or TRBV12-4 to TRBJ1-2, with 8 bases lining up with TRBD1. Trimming cost V 5 bases and J 4 bases; bases outside gene matches: 9. The CDR3 extends over 15 amino acids. The CDR3 spells CASSQRTGPTYGYTF. As DNA, the CDR3 is TGTGCCAGCAGTCAACGGACAGGGCCAACCTATGGCTACACCTTC.

This chain connects TRBV5-1 to TRBJ1-5, with no clear D. The CDR3 has 13 residues. Trimming shortened V by 5 bases and J by 4 bases, and 10 bases separated the two germline ends. In germline, CDR1 is SGHRS, CDR2 YFSETQ. The CDR3 bases are TGCGCCAGCAGTTCTGACCCTAATCAGCCCCAGCATTTT. It specifies CASSSDPNQPQHF. Variable domain in full (rest from reference TRBV5-1 and TRBJ1-5): KAGVTQTPRYLIKTRGQQVTLSCSPISGHRSVSWYQQTPGQGLQFLFEYFSETQRNKGNFPGRFSGRQFSNSRSEMNVSTLELGDSALYLCASSSDPNQPQHFGDGTRLSIL.

The chain has TRBV7-9 and TRBJ2-2, with 7 bases matching TRBD1. CDR3 length: 17 amino acids. Trimming took 1 base from V and 5 from J; bases not matched to a gene: 10. CDR1 and CDR2 from the germline V gene are SEHNR and FQNEAQ (reference sequence). The CDR3 region is CASSLDRGSPGTGELFF. Written as DNA, the CDR3 is TGTGCCAGCAGCTTAGACAGGGGCTCGCCGGGAACCGGGGAGCTGTTTTTT.

This clonotype was seen many times. This chain connects TRBV12-3 or TRBV12-4 to TRBJ2-7; D is possibly TRBD1 or TRBD2 (6 bases each). V was cut by 3 bases and J by 1 base, with 13 bases left in between. CDR3 length equals 15 residues. The CDR3 DNA reads as TGTGCCAGCAGTTTCGGCGGGACATCATCCTACGAGCAGTACTTC. This encodes CASSFGGTSSYEQYF.

The sample holds a few counts of this clonotype. This rearrangement joins TRBV20-1 to TRBJ1-5; D perhaps matches TRBD1 (5 bases). Germline lookup yields CDR1 DFQATT and CDR2 SNEGSKA (reference sequence). This CDR3 is built from 15 residues. The V end was cut by 0 bases, the J end by 2 bases, with 11 bases between. CDR3 nucleotide sequence: TGCAGTGCTAGAGATCGCCAGGGCGGCAATCAGCCCCAGCATTTT. Its protein is CSARDRQGGNQPQHF.

V gene TRBV28 combines with J gene TRBJ2-7; tentative D call: TRBD2 (7 bases). The V end lost 6 bases, the J end lost 2 bases, and 17 bases lay between the germline ends. CDR3 length: 15 amino acids. CDR1 is MDHEN, CDR2 SYDVKM, per germline. The CDR3 spells CASSFSGGAPYEQYF. For the CDR3, the DNA is TGTGCCAGCAGCTTTTCGGGGGGCGCCCCCTACGAGCAGTACTTC. Drawing the rest from reference TRBV28 and TRBJ2-7, the complete variable domain is DVKVTQSSRYLVKRTGEKVFLECVQDMDHENMFWYRQDPGLGLRLIYFSYDVKMKEKGDIPEGYSVSREKKERFSLILESASTNQTSMYLCASSFSGGAPYEQYFGPGTRLTVT.

This clonotype was counted between two and nine times. This chain links TRBV7-6 with TRBJ1-1, with unresolved D. V lost 5 bases to trimming and J lost 2 bases, with 12 bases between them. Germline CDR1 reads SGHVS; CDR2 reads FNYEAQ. CDR3 length equals 14 residues. The CDR3 loop reads CASSRSVGNTEAFF. In DNA form, the CDR3 reads TGTGCCAGCAGCCGTTCCGTAGGAAACACTGAAGCTTTCTTT. The full variable domain, with the rest looked up from reference TRBV7-6 and TRBJ1-1, is GAGVSQSPRYKVTKRGQDVALRCDPISGHVSLYWYRQALGQGPEFLTYFNYEAQQDKSGLPNDRFSAERPEGSISTLTIQRTEQRDSAMYRCASSRSVGNTEAFFGQGTRLTVV.

The genes are TRBV20-1 and TRBJ2-7; TRBD2 matches 11 bases. In germline, CDR1 is DFQATT, CDR2 SNEGSKA (reference sequence). The CDR3 runs to 15 residues. V lost 3 bases to trimming and J lost 4 bases; unmatched junction nucleotides: 8. The CDR3 bases are TGCAGTGCTAGGGATAGCGGGAGGGCTTTATACGAGCAGTACTTC. Its translation is CSARDSGRALYEQYF.

There are a few counts of this clonotype. V gene TRBV6-1 combines with J gene TRBJ2-3; D not certain. The CDR3 extends over 14 amino acids. With 6 bases removed from V and 2 bases from J, the gap between germline ends came to 12 bases. CDR1 is MNHNS, CDR2 SASEGT, per germline. This chain's CDR3 is CASRRPPPTDTQYF. As DNA, the CDR3 is TGTGCCAGCAGGAGGCCACCTCCCACAGATACGCAGTATTTT.

This clonotype was found a few times. This chain links TRBV18 with TRBJ2-5, with 7 nucleotides matching TRBD1. Germline values: CDR1 KGHSH, CDR2 LQKENI. Germline trimming cut 1 base from V and 1 base from J; bases unmatched to any gene: 3. The CDR3 loop spans 15 amino acids. CDR3 loop: CASSPRSGGQETQYF. Written as DNA, the CDR3 is TGTGCCAGCTCACCACGTTCAGGGGGCCAAGAGACCCAGTACTTC.

The CDR3: CASSSGRYSNQPQHF. DNA of the CDR3: TGTGCCAGCAGCTCGGGACGGTATAGCAATCAGCCCCAGCATTTT. The chain joins TRBV5-8 to TRBJ1-5, with TRBD1 as a possible D gene (5 bases). The CDR3 is made up of 15 amino acids. Trimming removed 3 bases from V and 0 bases from J, with 10 bases in between. CDR1 and CDR2 (germline): SGHTS, YDEGEE.

The V call is TRBV6-1, the J call TRBJ1-4; D unclear. The CDR3 length is 17 residues. V shed 8 bases and J shed 2 bases, with 21 bases lying between them. CDR1 is MNHNS, CDR2 SASEGT, per germline. This CDR3 reads CASSPPRVRTTNEKLFF. The DNA for the CDR3 is TGTGCCAGCTCACCACCCCGGGTTAGGACTACTAATGAAAAACTGTTTTTT.

This clonotype occurred many times. CDR3 DNA sequence: TGTGCCAGCATCTCAGACACGGAGAACACTGAAGCTTTCTTT. Its protein product is CASISDTENTEAFF. This rearrangement joins TRBV12-3 or TRBV12-4 to TRBJ1-1; D not certain. Between the trimmed V and J ends, which lost 7 bases and 1 base, there was a span of 13 bases. The CDR3 covers 14 residues.

In its sample, this clonotype was seen a few times. The rearrangement joins TRBV7-9 to TRBJ1-1; D gene ambiguous. The CDR3 runs to 13 residues. V dropped 3 bases and J dropped 3 bases, with 8 bases sitting between them. CDR1 is SEHNR and CDR2 is FQNEAQ in the germline V gene (reference sequence). For the CDR3, the DNA is TGTGCCAGCAGCTTCACAATAGACACTGAAGCTTTCTTT. Protein product: CASSFTIDTEAFF.

This clonotype was counted at least ten times. The rearrangement links TRBV2 to TRBJ2-1; 10 bases line up with TRBD2. Germline CDR1 SNHLY, CDR2 FYNNEI. V gave up 4 bases and J gave up 6 bases; unmatched junction bases: 6. The CDR3 consists of 15 residues. CDR3 DNA sequence: TGTGCCAGCAGTGCCCCAGCGGGAGGGTTCAATGAGCAGTTCTTC. Its protein is CASSAPAGGFNEQFF.

The gene calls are TRBV7-9 and TRBJ1-2; no firm D call. CDR1 and CDR2 from the germline V gene are SEHNR and FQNEAQ (reference sequence). The CDR3 extends over 14 amino acids. Deletions cut 3 bases from V and 5 bases from J, with 13 bases between. The CDR3 region is CASSFGPGHYGYTF. Written as DNA, the CDR3 is TGTGCCAGCAGCTTTGGGCCAGGCCATTATGGCTACACCTTC.

At least ten counts were recorded for this clonotype. The chain is built from TRBV6-6 and TRBJ2-5; 13 bases match TRBD2. J lost 5 bases, V lost 0 bases, and 3 bases had no gene match. Germline CDR1 and CDR2: MNHNY and SVGAGI (reference sequence). This CDR3 region has 16 residues. Written as DNA, the CDR3 is TGTGCCAGCAGTTACTCGGGACTAGCGGGATCTGAGACCCAGTACTTC. Amino acid sequence: CASSYSGLAGSETQYF.

The rearrangement joins TRBV28 to TRBJ2-2; no firm D call. Germline CDR1 and CDR2: MDHEN and SYDVKM. The CDR3 is made up of 16 amino acids. V was cut by 5 bases and J by 1 base, with 14 bases left in between. CDR3 sequence: CASSPLAFLNTGELFF. The CDR3 DNA reads as TGTGCCAGCAGTCCGCTCGCATTCTTGAACACCGGGGAGCTGTTTTTT.

This clonotype was seen at least ten times. The rearrangement links TRBV18 to TRBJ1-4, with 9 bases lining up with TRBD1. V lost 3 bases, J lost 6 bases, and 11 bases stayed unmatched. This CDR3 has 17 amino acids. Germline V gives CDR1 KGHSH, CDR2 LQKENI. The CDR3 sequence is CASSPDRGRGRDEKLFF. The CDR3 coding sequence is TGTGCCAGCTCACCGGACAGGGGAAGGGGACGGGATGAAAAACTGTTTTTT.

This clonotype was counted at least ten times. This chain links TRBV18 with TRBJ2-3, with TRBD1 identical over 10 bases. Germline loops: CDR1 KGHSH, CDR2 LQKENI. The CDR3 runs 13 residues. V lost 5 bases to trimming and J lost 4 bases; unmatched junction nucleotides: 0. In DNA form, the CDR3 reads TGTGCCAGCTCAGGACAGGGGGCAGATACGCAGTATTTT. Protein product: CASSGQGADTQYF.